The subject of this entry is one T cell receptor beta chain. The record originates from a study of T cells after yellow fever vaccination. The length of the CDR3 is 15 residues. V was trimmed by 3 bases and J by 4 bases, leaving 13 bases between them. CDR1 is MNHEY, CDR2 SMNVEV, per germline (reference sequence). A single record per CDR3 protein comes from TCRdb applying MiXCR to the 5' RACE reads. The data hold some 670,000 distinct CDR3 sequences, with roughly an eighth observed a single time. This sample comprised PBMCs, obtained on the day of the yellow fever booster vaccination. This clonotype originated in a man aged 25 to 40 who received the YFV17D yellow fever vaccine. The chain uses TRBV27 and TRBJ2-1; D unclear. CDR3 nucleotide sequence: TGTGCCAGCAGTTTGCCCAGAGGTAATTACAATGAGCAGTTCTTC. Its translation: CASSLPRGNYNEQFF.